The rows below give T cell receptor beta chains drawn from one sample of a study of T cell repertoires in cytomegalovirus infection. TCRdb called the reads again in MiXCR, with one record for every CDR3 protein. The data contain roughly 500,000 distinct CDR3 sequences, about 15% of them singletons. The sample taken for sequencing was CD8+ T cells from PBMCs. These receptors came from a human donor in good health (CMV status not recorded). Some clones in this sample may be carry-over from other donors' samples. CDR3s include the opening cysteine and the closing phenylalanine or tryptophan. D genes are given only for firm matches. Some rows mark clone size as missing; the rest say once, few, many or name a class of expanded clone.

j_gene: TRBJ1-2
abundance: many
v_gene: TRBV7-8
d_gene: NA
CDR3nt: TGTGCCAGCAGCCCTCCCGAGGGACTGAACTATGGCTACACCTTC
CDR3aa: CASSPPEGLNYGYTF

j_gene: TRBJ1-5
abundance: few
v_gene: TRBV7-4
d_gene: TRBD1
CDR3nt: TGTGCCAGCAGCTCGGACAGGGGGCCTTTCGGCAATCAGCCCCAGCATTTT
CDR3aa: CASSSDRGPFGNQPQHF

j_gene: TRBJ1-3
abundance: NA
v_gene: TRBV2
d_gene: NA
CDR3nt: TGTGCCACCGCTGGGAACACCATATATTTT
CDR3aa: CATAGNTIYF

j_gene: TRBJ2-1
abundance: few
v_gene: TRBV20-1
d_gene: TRBD2
CDR3nt: TGCAGTGCTAGGGGAAGTGCGGGAGGGCGGGATGAGCAGTTCTTC
CDR3aa: CSARGSAGGRDEQFF

j_gene: TRBJ2-3
abundance: many
v_gene: TRBV7-6
d_gene: TRBD2
CDR3nt: TGTGCCAGCAGCCCTCTAGCGGGAGGGCCTGTAGCAGATACGCAGTATTTT
CDR3aa: CASSPLAGGPVADTQYF

j_gene: TRBJ2-5
abundance: NA
v_gene: TRBV9
d_gene: TRBD1
CDR3nt: TGTGCCAGCAGCGGTGGACAGGGGTTACAAGAGACCCAGTACTTC
CDR3aa: CASSGGQGLQETQYF

j_gene: TRBJ2-1
abundance: NA
v_gene: TRBV19
d_gene: TRBD2
CDR3nt: TGTGCCAGTAGGACTTTCGGGACTAACAATGAGCAGTTCTTC
CDR3aa: CASRTFGTNNEQFF

j_gene: TRBJ2-1
abundance: many
v_gene: TRBV11-2
d_gene: NA
CDR3nt: TGTGCCAGCAGCTGGAGGAGCCCCTACAATGAGCAGTTCTTC
CDR3aa: CASSWRSPYNEQFF

j_gene: TRBJ2-2
abundance: NA
v_gene: TRBV12-3/TRBV12-4
d_gene: TRBD2
CDR3nt: TGTGCCAGCAGGGGACTAGCGGGGTGGACCGGGGAGCTGTTTTTT
CDR3aa: CASRGLAGWTGELFF

j_gene: TRBJ1-2
abundance: many
v_gene: TRBV12-3/TRBV12-4
d_gene: NA
CDR3nt: TGTGCCAGCAGTGCAATGGGTTGGGGGGCTTATGGCTACACCTTC
CDR3aa: CASSAMGWGAYGYTF

j_gene: TRBJ2-7
abundance: few
v_gene: TRBV27
d_gene: NA
CDR3nt: TGTGCCAGCAGTCCCCGTACACTAGCTACAAACGAGCAGTACTTC
CDR3aa: CASSPRTLATNEQYF

j_gene: TRBJ1-2
abundance: NA
v_gene: TRBV19
d_gene: TRBD1
CDR3nt: TGTGCCAGCCGGACAGGGGTCTATGGCTACACCTTC
CDR3aa: CASRTGVYGYTF

j_gene: TRBJ2-7
abundance: NA
v_gene: TRBV6-5
d_gene: NA
CDR3nt: TGTGCCAGCGGTGGGGGGCCCTACGAGCAGTACTTC
CDR3aa: CASGGGPYEQYF

j_gene: TRBJ1-1
abundance: many
v_gene: TRBV10-3
d_gene: TRBD1
CDR3nt: TGTGCCATCAGTGAGCCCGGACAGGGTAACTCTGAAGCTTTCTTT
CDR3aa: CAISEPGQGNSEAFF

j_gene: TRBJ2-7
abundance: many
v_gene: TRBV11-2
d_gene: NA
CDR3nt: TGTGCCAGCAGCTTGGAGCAGAGCTCCTACGAGCAGTACTTC
CDR3aa: CASSLEQSSYEQYF

j_gene: TRBJ2-7
abundance: few
v_gene: TRBV6-5
d_gene: TRBD2
CDR3nt: TGTGCCAGCAGTTCTAGCGGTGCAACCTACGAGCAGTACTTC
CDR3aa: CASSSSGATYEQYF

j_gene: TRBJ1-5
abundance: NA
v_gene: TRBV27
d_gene: NA
CDR3nt: TGTGCCAGCAGGGTTGGTAGCAATCAGCCCCAGCATTTT
CDR3aa: CASRVGSNQPQHF

j_gene: TRBJ2-1
abundance: many
v_gene: TRBV10-3
d_gene: TRBD2
CDR3nt: TGTGCCATCAGTGAAACCCTAGCGGACGAAAGTTACAATGAGCAGTTCTTC
CDR3aa: CAISETLADESYNEQFF

j_gene: TRBJ2-1
abundance: once
v_gene: TRBV24-1
d_gene: NA
CDR3nt: TGTGCCACCAGTGATTCCGGCACGACCCACAATGAGCAGTTCTTC
CDR3aa: CATSDSGTTHNEQFF

j_gene: TRBJ1-1
abundance: few
v_gene: TRBV27
d_gene: NA
CDR3nt: TGTGCCAGCAGTTTAATTGGGGAAGGGAACACTGAAGCTTTCTTT
CDR3aa: CASSLIGEGNTEAFF

j_gene: TRBJ1-2
abundance: few
v_gene: TRBV7-9
d_gene: NA
CDR3nt: TGTGCCAGCAGCCCCCGGGATCAGGTGGGCTACACCTTC
CDR3aa: CASSPRDQVGYTF

j_gene: TRBJ2-6
abundance: few
v_gene: TRBV12-3/TRBV12-4
d_gene: NA
CDR3nt: TGTGCCAGCAGTTTGAAGGGCCGATTCTCTGGGGCCAACGTCCTGACTTTC
CDR3aa: CASSLKGRFSGANVLTF

j_gene: TRBJ1-2
abundance: NA
v_gene: TRBV7-9
d_gene: NA
CDR3nt: TGTGCCAGCAGCTCCGGACAGCTTATCTATGGCTACACCTTC
CDR3aa: CASSSGQLIYGYTF

j_gene: TRBJ2-1
abundance: many
v_gene: TRBV7-2
d_gene: NA
CDR3nt: TGTGCCAGCCTGTCGGGACCAGAGCAGTTCTTC
CDR3aa: CASLSGPEQFF

j_gene: TRBJ2-2
abundance: few
v_gene: TRBV3-1
d_gene: NA
CDR3nt: TGTGCCAGCAGCGTCATCCAGGGATCCGGGGAGCTGTTTTTT
CDR3aa: CASSVIQGSGELFF

j_gene: TRBJ1-5
abundance: NA
v_gene: TRBV9
d_gene: NA
CDR3nt: TGTGCCAGCAGCGCCGGACAGTTTAGCAATCAGCCCCAGCATTTT
CDR3aa: CASSAGQFSNQPQHF

j_gene: TRBJ2-4
abundance: many
v_gene: TRBV6-1
d_gene: NA
CDR3nt: TGTGCCACCGAAACGCTGAACATTCAGTACTTC
CDR3aa: CATETLNIQYF

j_gene: TRBJ1-6
abundance: NA
v_gene: TRBV12-3/TRBV12-4
d_gene: NA
CDR3nt: TGTGCCAGCACCCGGCCCTCGGCAGAGAATAATTCACCCCTCCACTTT
CDR3aa: CASTRPSAENNSPLHF

j_gene: TRBJ2-2
abundance: few
v_gene: TRBV15
d_gene: NA
CDR3nt: TGTGCCACCAGCAGAGATCATTATCAGGTGACAGCGCACACCGGGGAGCTGTTTTTT
CDR3aa: CATSRDHYQVTAHTGELFF

j_gene: TRBJ2-7
abundance: NA
v_gene: TRBV6-5
d_gene: NA
CDR3nt: TGTGCCAGCAGTTACTCGACGGGGGAAGCGACCTACGAGCAGTACTTC
CDR3aa: CASSYSTGEATYEQYF

j_gene: TRBJ2-1
abundance: NA
v_gene: TRBV6-2/TRBV6-3
d_gene: TRBD1
CDR3nt: TGTGCCAGCACCGACCCATGGGACAGGGAGGACAATGAGCAGTTCTTC
CDR3aa: CASTDPWDREDNEQFF

j_gene: TRBJ2-1
abundance: NA
v_gene: TRBV28
d_gene: TRBD2
CDR3nt: TGTGCCAGCAGTTCGGGACTAGCGGGATCGGCGATATACAATGAGCAGTTCTTC
CDR3aa: CASSSGLAGSAIYNEQFF

j_gene: TRBJ2-1
abundance: few
v_gene: TRBV27
d_gene: NA
CDR3nt: TGTGCCAGCAGTCGCTCCTCATCCTACAATGAGCAGTTCTTC
CDR3aa: CASSRSSSYNEQFF

j_gene: TRBJ2-4
abundance: NA
v_gene: TRBV15
d_gene: NA
CDR3nt: TGTGCTATCGCGGGGGCGGATAAAAACATTCAGTACTTC
CDR3aa: CAIAGADKNIQYF

j_gene: TRBJ1-5
abundance: many
v_gene: TRBV28
d_gene: NA
CDR3nt: TGTGCCAGCAGCCCATGGGGAGGAATCGGGGCAAATCAGCCCCAGCATTTT
CDR3aa: CASSPWGGIGANQPQHF

j_gene: TRBJ2-2
abundance: few
v_gene: TRBV4-1
d_gene: NA
CDR3nt: TGCGCCAGCAGCTGGGAGGCCGGGGAGCTGTTTTTT
CDR3aa: CASSWEAGELFF

j_gene: TRBJ2-2
abundance: NA
v_gene: TRBV4-1
d_gene: TRBD1
CDR3nt: TGCGCCAGCCGTTTAGTGACAGGGGGCTACACCGGGGAGCTGTTTTTT
CDR3aa: CASRLVTGGYTGELFF

j_gene: TRBJ2-1
abundance: NA
v_gene: TRBV9
d_gene: TRBD2
CDR3nt: TGTGCCAGCAGCGTAGCACTAGCGGGGAAATATAGTTACAATGAGCAGTTCTTC
CDR3aa: CASSVALAGKYSYNEQFF

j_gene: TRBJ2-7
abundance: NA
v_gene: TRBV29-1
d_gene: TRBD2
CDR3nt: TGCAGCGTGAGGGGACTAGCGGGGGGGGAGGCCTACGAGCAGTACTTC
CDR3aa: CSVRGLAGGEAYEQYF

j_gene: TRBJ2-7
abundance: few
v_gene: TRBV27
d_gene: TRBD1
CDR3nt: TGTGCCAGCAGTCTCCGGGGACAGATAGCCTACGAGCAGTACTTC
CDR3aa: CASSLRGQIAYEQYF

j_gene: TRBJ1-2
abundance: few
v_gene: TRBV27
d_gene: NA
CDR3nt: TGTGCCAGCAGTTTGACAGCCGCTAACTATGGCTACACCTTC
CDR3aa: CASSLTAANYGYTF

j_gene: TRBJ1-1
abundance: few
v_gene: TRBV29-1
d_gene: NA
CDR3nt: TGCAGCGTCGCTCTCGGGGGGCCTGAAGCTTTCTTT
CDR3aa: CSVALGGPEAFF

j_gene: TRBJ1-1
abundance: many
v_gene: TRBV11-3
d_gene: NA
CDR3nt: TGTGCCAGCAGCTCGACCCCGTACGCTGAAGCTTTCTTT
CDR3aa: CASSSTPYAEAFF

j_gene: TRBJ1-1
abundance: many
v_gene: TRBV19
d_gene: TRBD1
CDR3nt: TGTGCCAGTAGACCGACCCAACCGGGACAGGGCCCCATTGGGCTGAACACTGAAGCTTTCTTT
CDR3aa: CASRPTQPGQGPIGLNTEAFF

j_gene: TRBJ2-1
abundance: NA
v_gene: TRBV28
d_gene: TRBD2
CDR3nt: TGTGCCAGCAGTTTCAGGGGGGGACTAGCGGGAGCCCACAATGAGCAGTTCTTC
CDR3aa: CASSFRGGLAGAHNEQFF

j_gene: TRBJ1-2
abundance: many
v_gene: TRBV7-9
d_gene: NA
CDR3nt: TGTGCCAGCAGCTTAGGGGAGGGAGAAGATGGCTACACCTTC
CDR3aa: CASSLGEGEDGYTF

j_gene: TRBJ2-1
abundance: NA
v_gene: TRBV10-3
d_gene: NA
CDR3nt: TGTGCCATCTCTGCAGGGGTGGGCTACAATGAGCAGTTCTTC
CDR3aa: CAISAGVGYNEQFF

j_gene: TRBJ1-2
abundance: NA
v_gene: TRBV11-2
d_gene: TRBD1
CDR3nt: TGTGCCAGCAGCCTAACAGGGGATACATATGGCTACACCTTC
CDR3aa: CASSLTGDTYGYTF

j_gene: TRBJ1-1
abundance: few
v_gene: TRBV28
d_gene: NA
CDR3nt: TGTGCCAGCAGTTTTGCAGAGGGAGAAGCTTTCTTT
CDR3aa: CASSFAEGEAFF

j_gene: TRBJ1-6
abundance: few
v_gene: TRBV27
d_gene: TRBD1
CDR3nt: TGTGCCAGCAGTCCTGTCGGTGGCCGGGACAGAATTTATTCACCCCTCCACTTT
CDR3aa: CASSPVGGRDRIYSPLHF

j_gene: TRBJ2-7
abundance: many
v_gene: TRBV7-9
d_gene: TRBD1
CDR3nt: TGTGCCAGCAGCCCGGGACAGCCTTACGAGCAGTACTTC
CDR3aa: CASSPGQPYEQYF

j_gene: TRBJ2-7
abundance: NA
v_gene: TRBV10-3
d_gene: NA
CDR3nt: TGTGCCACCACGTTCCGGGGGGACAGAGCCTACGAGCAGTACTTC
CDR3aa: CATTFRGDRAYEQYF

j_gene: TRBJ2-1
abundance: many
v_gene: TRBV6-1
d_gene: NA
CDR3nt: TGTGCCAGCAACTCCTACAATGAGCAGTTCTTC
CDR3aa: CASNSYNEQFF